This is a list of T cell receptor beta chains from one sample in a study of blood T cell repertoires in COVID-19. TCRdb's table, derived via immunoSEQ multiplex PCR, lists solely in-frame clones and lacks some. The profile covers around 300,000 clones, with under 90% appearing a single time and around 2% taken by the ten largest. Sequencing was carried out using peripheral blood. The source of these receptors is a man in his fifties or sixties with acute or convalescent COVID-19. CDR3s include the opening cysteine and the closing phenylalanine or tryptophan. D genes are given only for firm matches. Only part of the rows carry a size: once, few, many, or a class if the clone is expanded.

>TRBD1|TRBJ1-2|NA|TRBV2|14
TGTGCCAGCAGTGACGGCCAGGGGGCTTACGGCTACACCTTC
CASSDGQGAYGYTF
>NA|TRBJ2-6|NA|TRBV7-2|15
TGTGCCAGCAGCTTGGGAGGAACTGGGGCCAACGTCCTGACTTTC
CASSLGGTGANVLTF
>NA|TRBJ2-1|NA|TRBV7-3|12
TGTGCCAGCAGCTTAGTCGGGGATGAGCAGTTCTTC
CASSLVGDEQFF
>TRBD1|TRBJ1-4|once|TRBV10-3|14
TGTGCCATCAGTTCCGGGACAGATAATGAAAAACTGTTTTTT
CAISSGTDNEKLFF
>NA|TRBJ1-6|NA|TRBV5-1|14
TGCGCCAGCAGCTTGGTAGGGGTGGGTTCACCCCTCCACTTT
CASSLVGVGSPLHF
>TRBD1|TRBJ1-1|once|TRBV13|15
TGTGCCAGCAGCTACCCAAACAGGGGAGGCACTGAAGCTTTCTTT
CASSYPNRGGTEAFF
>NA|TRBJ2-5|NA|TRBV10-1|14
TGCGCCAGCAGTGAGTCGAAGGGGCCGGAGACCCAGTACTTC
CASSESKGPETQYF
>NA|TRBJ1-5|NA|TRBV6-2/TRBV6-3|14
TGTGCCAGCAGTTACTCCGACGGGAATCAGCCCCAGCATTTT
CASSYSDGNQPQHF
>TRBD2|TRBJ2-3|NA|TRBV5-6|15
TGTGCCAGCAGCTCCGCGGGAGCGCTGACAGATACGCAGTATTTT
CASSSAGALTDTQYF
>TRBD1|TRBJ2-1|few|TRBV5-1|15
TGCGCCAGCAGCCTGGGGGACAGGGACTACAATGAGCAGTTCTTC
CASSLGDRDYNEQFF
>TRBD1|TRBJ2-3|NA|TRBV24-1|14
TGTGCCACCAGCCCGGGACAGCACACAGATACGCAGTATTTT
CATSPGQHTDTQYF
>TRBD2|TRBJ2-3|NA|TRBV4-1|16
TGCGCCAGCAGCCAAGATAGCGGGGGCGCCACGGATACGCAGTATTTT
CASSQDSGGATDTQYF
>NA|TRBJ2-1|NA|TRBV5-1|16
TGCGCCAGCAGCTTCGTGGCGGGGGCCTTAGGGAATGAGCAGTTCTTC
CASSFVAGALGNEQFF
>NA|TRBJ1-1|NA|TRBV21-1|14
TGTGCCAGCAGCAAAACGTCAGGGGCCACTGAAGCTTTCTTT
CASSKTSGATEAFF
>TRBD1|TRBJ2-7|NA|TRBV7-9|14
TGTGCCAGCAGCCAAGCCCCAGGGGGCGACGAGCAGTACTTC
CASSQAPGGDEQYF
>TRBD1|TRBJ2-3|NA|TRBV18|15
TGTGCCAGCTCACCACGGGGACAGCTAACGGATACGCAGTATTTT
CASSPRGQLTDTQYF
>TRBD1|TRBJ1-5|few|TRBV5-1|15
TGCGCCAGCAGCCCCTCGGGGACAGGGAATCAGCCCCAGCATTTT
CASSPSGTGNQPQHF
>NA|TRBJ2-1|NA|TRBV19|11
TGTGCCACCACAGGTTACAATGAGCAGTTCTTC
CATTGYNEQFF
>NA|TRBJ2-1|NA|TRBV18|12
TGTGCCAGCTCCCCTACAGAGAATGAGCAGTTCTTC
CASSPTENEQFF
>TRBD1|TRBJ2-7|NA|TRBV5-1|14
TGCGCCAGCAGCTTGGGGGGACAGGAAAACGAGCAGTACTTC
CASSLGGQENEQYF
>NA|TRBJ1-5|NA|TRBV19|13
TGTGCCAGTAGTCTGGACAGAAATCAGCCCCAGCATTTT
CASSLDRNQPQHF
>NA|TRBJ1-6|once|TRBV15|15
TGTGCCACCAGCAGAGACCTGCTGGGGGGGTCACCCCTCCACTTT
CATSRDLLGGSPLHF
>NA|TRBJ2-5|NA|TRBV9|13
TGTGCCAGCAGCGTCGACAGGCAAGAGACCCAGTACTTC
CASSVDRQETQYF
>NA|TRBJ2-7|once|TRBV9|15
TGTGCCAGCACCCGGGGAGGAACCCCTGCCTACGAGCAGTACTTC
CASTRGGTPAYEQYF
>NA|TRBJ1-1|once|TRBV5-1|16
TGCGCCAGCAGCTCTTCCCTAAGTTCTTTGGGCGCTGAAGCTTTCTTT
CASSSSLSSLGAEAFF
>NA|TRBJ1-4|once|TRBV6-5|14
TGTGCCAGCAGTTACAGGGGGGGACGTGAAAAACTGTTTTTT
CASSYRGGREKLFF
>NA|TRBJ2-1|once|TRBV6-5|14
TGTGCCAGCAGGGTAGACCAGGGCGCGAATGAGCAGTTCTTC
CASRVDQGANEQFF
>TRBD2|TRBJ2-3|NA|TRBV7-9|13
TGTGCCAGCCAGCGGGGGGGAATAGATACGCAGTATTTT
CASQRGGIDTQYF
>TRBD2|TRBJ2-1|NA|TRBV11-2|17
TGTGCCAGCACCTTAAAAATAGCGGGGGGCCCCTACAATGAGCAGTTCTTC
CASTLKIAGGPYNEQFF
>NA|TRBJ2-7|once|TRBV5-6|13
TGTGCCAGCAGCTTGCGCGGATCCTACGAGCAGTACTTC
CASSLRGSYEQYF
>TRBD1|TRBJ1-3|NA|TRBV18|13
TGTGCCAGCACCGACAGGGTCCGGGACACCATATATTTT
CASTDRVRDTIYF
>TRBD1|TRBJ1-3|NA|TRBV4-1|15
TGCGCCAGCAGCCGGGGACAGGGAGACGGAAACACCATATATTTT
CASSRGQGDGNTIYF
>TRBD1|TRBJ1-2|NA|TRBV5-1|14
TGCGCCAGCAGCCCGGGACAGGAATACTATGGCTACACCTTC
CASSPGQEYYGYTF
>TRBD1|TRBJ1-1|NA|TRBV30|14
TGTGCCTGGACCAAGACAGGGTTGGACACTGAAGCTTTCTTT
CAWTKTGLDTEAFF
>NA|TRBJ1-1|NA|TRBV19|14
TGTGCCAGTAGTCCGGTGCCGGGGAACACTGAAGCTTTCTTT
CASSPVPGNTEAFF
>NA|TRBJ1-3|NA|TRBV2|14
TGTGCCAGCAGTGCCGACAGACCCGGAAACACCATATATTTT
CASSADRPGNTIYF
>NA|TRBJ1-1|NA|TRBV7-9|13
TGTGCCAGCAACCCCTGGGGGGACACTGAAGCTTTCTTT
CASNPWGDTEAFF
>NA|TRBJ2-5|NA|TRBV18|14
TGTGCCAGCTCACCGGCAGGGGTGCGGGAGACCCAGTACTTC
CASSPAGVRETQYF
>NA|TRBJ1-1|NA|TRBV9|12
TGTGCCAGCAGCGTTGGGGGGACTGAAGCTTTCTTT
CASSVGGTEAFF
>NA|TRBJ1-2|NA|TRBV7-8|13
TGTGCCAGCAGCTTAGGGTTGGCGGGCGGCTACACCTTC
CASSLGLAGGYTF
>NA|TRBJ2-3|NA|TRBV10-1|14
TGCGCCAGCAGTGAGTGGGTAGGGGCAGATACGCAGTATTTT
CASSEWVGADTQYF